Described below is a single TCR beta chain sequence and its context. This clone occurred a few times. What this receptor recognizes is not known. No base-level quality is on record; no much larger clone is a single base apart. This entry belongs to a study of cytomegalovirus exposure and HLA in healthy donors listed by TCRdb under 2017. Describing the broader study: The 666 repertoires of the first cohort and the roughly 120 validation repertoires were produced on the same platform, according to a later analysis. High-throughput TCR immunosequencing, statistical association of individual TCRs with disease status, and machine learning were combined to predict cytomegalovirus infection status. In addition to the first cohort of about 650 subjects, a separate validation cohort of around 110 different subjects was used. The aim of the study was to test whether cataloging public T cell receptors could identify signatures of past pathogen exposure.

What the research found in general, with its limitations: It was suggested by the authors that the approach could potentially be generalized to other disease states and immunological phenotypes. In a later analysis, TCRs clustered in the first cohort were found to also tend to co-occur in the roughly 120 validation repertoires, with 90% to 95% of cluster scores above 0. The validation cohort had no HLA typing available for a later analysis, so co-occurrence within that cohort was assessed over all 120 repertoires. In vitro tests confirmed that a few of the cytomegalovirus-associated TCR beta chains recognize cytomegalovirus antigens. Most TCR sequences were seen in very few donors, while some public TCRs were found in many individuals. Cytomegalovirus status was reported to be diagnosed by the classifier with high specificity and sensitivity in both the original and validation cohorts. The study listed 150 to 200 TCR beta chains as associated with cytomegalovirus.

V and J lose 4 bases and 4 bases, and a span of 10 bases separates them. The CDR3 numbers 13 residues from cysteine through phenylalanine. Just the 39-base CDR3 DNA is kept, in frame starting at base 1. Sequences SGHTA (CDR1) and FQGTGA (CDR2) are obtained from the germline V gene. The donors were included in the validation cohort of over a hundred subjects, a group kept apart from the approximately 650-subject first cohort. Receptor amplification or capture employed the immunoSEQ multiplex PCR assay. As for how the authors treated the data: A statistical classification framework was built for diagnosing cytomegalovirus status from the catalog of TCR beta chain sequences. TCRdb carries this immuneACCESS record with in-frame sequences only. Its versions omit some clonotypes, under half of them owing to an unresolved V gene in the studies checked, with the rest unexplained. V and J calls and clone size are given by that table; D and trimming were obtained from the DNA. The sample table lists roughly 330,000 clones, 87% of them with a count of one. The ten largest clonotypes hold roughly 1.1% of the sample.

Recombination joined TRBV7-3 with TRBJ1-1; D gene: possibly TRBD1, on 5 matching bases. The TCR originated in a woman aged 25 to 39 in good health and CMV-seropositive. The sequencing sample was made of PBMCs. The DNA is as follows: TGTGCCAGCAGCTATTCGGGGACCACTGAAGCTTTCTTT. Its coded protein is CASSYSGTTEAFF. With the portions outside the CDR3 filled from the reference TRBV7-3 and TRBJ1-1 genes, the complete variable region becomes GAGVSQTPSNKVTEKGKYVELRCDPISGHTALYWYRQSLGQGPEFLIYFQGTGAADDSGLPNDRFFAVRPEGSVSTLKIQRTERGDSAVYLCASSYSGTTEAFFGQGTRLTVV.